This T cell receptor beta chain was sequenced during a study of blood T cell repertoires in COVID-19. Trimming stripped 1 base from V and 9 bases from J, with 16 bases between. This CDR3 has 15 amino acids. From germline, CDR1 is LGHDT and CDR2 YNNKEL (reference sequence). Per the study methods: By means of reference gene primer amplification, nucleated cell counts were estimated. Assay used: immunoSEQ multiplex PCR; TCRdb lists only in-frame clones, some missing. The DNA gave D and trimming, while V, J and clone size come from that table. Of about 330,000 clones detected, around 87% appear once; the ten largest clones hold approximately 5%.

The receptor was derived from a woman aged 25 to 45 who had recovered from COVID-19. The V gene is TRBV3-1 (or the pseudogene TRBV3-2), the J gene TRBJ1-5; no clear D gene. The sequenced sample consisted of PBMCs or T cells enriched from blood (not recorded which). In DNA form, the CDR3 reads TGTGCCAGCAGCCAAGGGGTCGGCAGGTCAGGGCCCCAGCATTTT. This sequence encodes CASSQGVGRSGPQHF.